This entry is about one TCR beta chain. Its antigen is not identified. The same CDR3 also results from other DNA sequences found in this sample. The method was immunoSEQ multiplex PCR; TCRdb's version includes in-frame clones alone and lacks a portion of them. The profile shows 800,000 to 1,200,000 clones, about 80% of them singletons. Into CD45RA+ naive and CD45RA-negative memory subsets, the CD4+ cells were split. These data come from a study of shared clonotypes between healthy human individuals. Trimming removed 4 bases from V and 0 bases from J, with 10 bases in between. CDR1 SGHNT and CDR2 YYREEE come from the germline V gene (reference sequence). The CDR3 has 14 residues. Study-level points and caveats: Inspection by rarefaction showed sorted-subset sequencing to be incomplete despite large depth.

The sample consisted of memory CD4+ T cells from PBMCs. Subset denoted: CD45RA-negative fraction. The chain has TRBV5-4 and TRBJ2-5; unclear D gene. The clonotype comes from a man younger than 30 in good health. Some clones in this sample may be carry-over from other donors' samples. This CDR3 reads CASSLPGYQETQYF. The CDR3 DNA reads TGTGCCAGCAGCCTTCCTGGGTACCAAGAGACCCAGTACTTC.